These 7 T cell receptor beta chains were all obtained from the same sample, sequenced in a study of blood T cell repertoires in COVID-19. The protocol was immunoSEQ multiplex PCR, while the TCRdb copy is restricted to in-frame clones and leaves out a portion. The table records 110,000 to 150,000 clones, around nine tenths of them present only once. Sequences were obtained from peripheral blood. Receptors were obtained from a man over 45 with active or convalescent COVID-19.

The chain carries TRBV18 and TRBJ1-4; 9 bases match TRBD1. Trimming took 1 base from V and 5 from J; bases not matched to a gene: 5. There are 16 residues in the CDR3. The V gene's germline CDR1 is KGHSH and CDR2 LQKENI. The CDR3 loop is CASSPRQGERNEKLFF. As DNA, the CDR3 is TGTGCCAGCTCACCACGACAGGGGGAGAGGAATGAAAAACTGTTTTTT.

This clone was detected only once. The chain employs TRBV6-5 and TRBJ2-1, with 11 bases fitting TRBD1. This CDR3 region has 15 residues. Trimming removed 6 bases from V and 2 bases from J; junction bases left unmatched: 3. CDR1 and CDR2 (germline): MNHEY, SVGAGI. The CDR3 sequence: CASSPGQGAYNEQFF. As DNA, the CDR3 is TGTGCCAGCAGCCCGGGACAGGGGGCCTACAATGAGCAGTTCTTC.

The rearrangement links TRBV19 to TRBJ1-4; 7 positions agree with TRBD1. The germline V gene has CDR1 LNHDA and CDR2 SQIVND (reference sequence). V gave up 5 bases and J gave up 6 bases; unmatched junction bases: 6. The CDR3 covers 14 residues. The CDR3 protein is CASSPGTAHEKLFF. CDR3 in DNA: TGTGCCAGTAGTCCTGGGACAGCGCATGAAAAACTGTTTTTT.

This clone was detected many times. The chain uses TRBV29-1 and TRBJ2-7; the match to TRBD2 covers 15 bases. The CDR3 is 16 amino acids. Germline V gene lookup returns CDR1 SQVTM and CDR2 ANQGSEA. Unmatched junction bases numbered 7, after V lost 3 bases and J lost 4 bases. The CDR3 sequence is CSVEVVGTSGRYEQYF. The CDR3 nucleotides are TGCAGCGTTGAGGTCGTCGGGACTAGCGGGAGGTACGAGCAGTACTTC.

The gene calls are TRBV11-2 and TRBJ2-5; D might be TRBD1 (5 bases). Germline V CDR1 and CDR2: SGHAT, FQNNGV. This CDR3 spans 13 amino acids. The V and J ends lost 1 base and 3 bases respectively, with 6 bases between them. The CDR3 DNA follows: TGTGCCAGCAGCTTAGGCAGGGAAGAGACCCAGTACTTC. Translation gives CASSLGREETQYF. The whole variable domain, remainder taken from reference TRBV11-2 and TRBJ2-5, is EAGVAQSPRYKIIEKRQSVAFWCNPISGHATLYWYQQILGQGPKLLIQFQNNGVVDDSQLPKDRFSAERLKGVDSTLKIQPAKLEDSAVYLCASSLGREETQYFGPGTRLLVL.

This clone was recorded once. V usage is TRBV7-9 and J usage is TRBJ2-3, with 9 nucleotides matching TRBD1. The length of the CDR3 is 15 residues. The V and J ends lost 1 base and 5 bases, in that order; junction bases with no gene match: 4. Germline V gene sequence: CDR1 SEHNR, CDR2 FQNEAQ (reference sequence). In DNA, the CDR3 is TGTGCCAGCAGCTTAGGGGACAGGGAAGGAGATACGCAGTATTTT. This gives the protein CASSLGDREGDTQYF.

The chain employs TRBV18 and TRBJ1-5; D might be TRBD1 (5 bases). Germline CDR1 and CDR2: KGHSH and LQKENI. The CDR3 extends over 17 amino acids. Between the trimmed V and J ends, which lost 3 bases and 0 bases, there was a span of 15 bases. CDR3 sequence (DNA): TGTGCCAGCTCACCCCGTGAGCTCGACAGTAGCAATCAGCCCCAGCATTTT. It specifies CASSPRELDSSNQPQHF.